The TCR beta chain described here comes from a study of T cell responses to AZD1222 COVID-19 vaccine. Across the whole study: Investigators merged groups given second doses at roughly 4 or roughly 12 weeks. Study findings and constraints: The repertoires were collected only after the peak T cell response. Clonal diversity was possibly underestimated, and white British individuals and females predominated among donors.

This clone has a handful of counts. Its cognate antigen is unknown. Germline CDR1 SGHAT, CDR2 FQNNGV. This CDR3 is 14 amino acids long. V dropped 5 bases and J dropped 4; count of bases not matched to a gene: 7. Sequencing used immunoSEQ multiplex PCR; TCRdb keeps in-frame clones, though not all of them. This table holds around 160,000 clones, around nine tenths found once. This receptor was identified in an adult in good health. The material sequenced was peripheral blood, taken on day 0 of AZD1222 vaccination. The genes are TRBV11-2 and TRBJ1-2; the match to TRBD1 covers 7 bases. Here the CDR3 DNA reads TGTGCCAGCAGCCCTCCGACAGGGATCTATGGCTACACCTTC. Translated: CASSPPTGIYGYTF.